This T cell receptor beta chain was retrieved from a study of TIL therapy for anti-PD-1-resistant metastatic lung cancer. About the research overall: Tumors had a median PD-L1 proportion score of 4.5% to 7%. Most patients had lung adenocarcinoma. Tumors carried a median roughly 1.5 non-synonymous mutations per megabase.

Sample time point: pre-treatment sample, taken before nivolumab and TIL therapy. Enrollment ran from October 2017 to early 2020. The libraries were made with immunoSEQ v3. TCRdb's table, derived via immunoSEQ multiplex PCR, lists solely in-frame clones and lacks some. The data contain roughly 11,000 clones, around 80% of them singletons. The germline gives CDR1 LGHNT, CDR2 FRNRAP. Trimming removed 2 bases at V and 7 bases at J, with 8 bases between. This CDR3 is 12 amino acids long. Only a few counts were recorded for this clone. This chain connects TRBV12-5 to TRBJ1-1, with D unresolved. The TCR was taken from a person aged 25-79 years with non-small cell lung cancer. The sample was blood, taken at baseline. The CDR3 region has the DNA TGTGCTAGTGGTTTGATTATGGGTGAAGCTTTCTTT. Translation gives CASGLIMGEAFF.